Below, 25 T cell receptor beta chains from the same sample are listed, as sequenced in a study of identical twins. TCRdb re-derived calls from the 5' RACE reads in MiXCR, one entry per CDR3 protein. The sample lists 200,000 to 250,000 distinct CDR3 sequences; roughly 7.5% were seen once. These data were also reused for a study on yellow fever vaccine responses in identical twins.

The sequencing input was memory (CD45RO+) T cells sorted from blood. These receptor sequences come from a woman between 18 and 30 years old in good health.

The chain has TRBV10-3 and TRBJ2-2; no definite D call. Per the germline V gene, CDR1 is ENHRY and CDR2 is SYGVKD. The CDR3 is made up of 12 amino acids. V gave up 2 bases and J gave up 8 bases, with 6 bases separating them. CDR3 residues: CAISEDGGELFF. The CDR3 DNA is TGTGCCATCAGTGAGGATGGAGGGGAGCTGTTTTTT.

This clonotype was detected ten times or more. CDR3 bases: TGTGCCAGCTCACCGACCCGGCTTTGGGAGCAGTTCTTC. It codes for CASSPTRLWEQFF. The V call is TRBV18, the J call TRBJ2-1; D uncertain. V was cut by 3 bases and J by 10 bases, with 13 bases left in between. CDR1 and CDR2 from the germline V gene are KGHSH and LQKENI. This CDR3 comprises 13 residues. The variable domain in full, with the rest retrieved from reference TRBV18 and TRBJ2-1, is NAGVMQNPRHLVRRRGQEARLRCSPMKGHSHVYWYRQLPEEGLKFMVYLQKENIIDESGMPKERFSAEFPKEGPSILRIQQVVRGDSAAYFCASSPTRLWEQFFGPGTRLTVL.

The chain is built from TRBV7-3 and TRBJ1-1; D is unresolved. There are 15 residues in the CDR3. Per the germline V gene, CDR1 is SGHTA and CDR2 is FQGTGA. The germline V and J ends were trimmed by 2 bases and 5 bases, with 15 bases remaining between them. As DNA, the CDR3 is TGTGCCAGCAGCTTATCACCGGCCATGGGGACTGAAGCTTTCTTT. As protein: CASSLSPAMGTEAFF.

The gene calls are TRBV20-1 and TRBJ2-3, with D perhaps matching TRBD1 or TRBD2 (5 bases each). Between the trimmed V and J ends, which lost 0 bases and 8 bases, there was a span of 9 bases. The length of the CDR3 is 12 residues. Germline V gives CDR1 DFQATT, CDR2 SNEGSKA (reference sequence). The CDR3 nucleotides are TGCAGTGCTAGAGATCCGGGGCCTACGCAGTATTTT. Amino acids: CSARDPGPTQYF.

The genes are TRBV25-1 and TRBJ2-3, with a tentative D call TRBD2 (7 bases). There are 15 residues in the CDR3. The V end lost 3 bases, the J end lost 0 bases, and 10 bases lay between the germline ends. Germline loops: CDR1 MGHDK, CDR2 SYGVNS. This CDR3 is CASSEGRGSTDTQYF. In nucleotides, the CDR3 is TGTGCCAGCAGTGAGGGGAGGGGGAGCACAGATACGCAGTATTTT.

In this sample, this clonotype turned up a few times. V usage is TRBV18 and J usage is TRBJ2-1; the match to TRBD2 covers 11 bases. Unmatched junction bases numbered 10, after V lost 4 bases and J lost 2 bases. This CDR3 has 18 residues. The germline gives CDR1 KGHSH, CDR2 LQKENI. The CDR3 region is CASSLVLGLAETYNEQFF. The CDR3, as DNA: TGTGCCAGCTCACTAGTTTTGGGACTAGCGGAGACCTACAATGAGCAGTTCTTC.

Regarding this clonotype: Being one base from a much bigger clone, this may be a read error. The chain carries TRBV12-3 or TRBV12-4 and TRBJ2-7; D is undetermined. The CDR3 has 11 residues. The germline V and J ends were trimmed by 3 bases and 7 bases, with 7 bases remaining between them. CDR3 sequence: CASSFAAEQYF. The CDR3 DNA sequence: TGTGCCAGCAGTTTCGCAGCTGAGCAGTACTTC.

This clonotype was seen at least ten times. The genes are TRBV3-1 and TRBJ2-5; 12 nucleotides agree with TRBD2. V lost 2 bases, J lost 5 bases, and 6 bases stayed unmatched. This CDR3 region has 16 residues. The V gene's germline CDR1 is LGHDT and CDR2 YNNKEL (reference sequence). CDR3 in amino acids: CASSQSTSGGGETQYF. In DNA form, the CDR3 reads TGTGCCAGCAGCCAATCGACTAGCGGGGGAGGGGAGACCCAGTACTTC.

The chain joins TRBV5-5 to TRBJ2-7; a weak D match, TRBD1 (6 bases). This CDR3 is 15 amino acids long. V dropped 0 bases and J dropped 3 bases, with 13 bases sitting between them. The germline V gene encodes CDR1 SGHKS and CDR2 YYEKEE (reference sequence). CDR3 sequence (DNA): TGTGCCAGCAGCTTGGTCCCCACAGGGAACTACGAGCAGTACTTC. Amino acids: CASSLVPTGNYEQYF.

This clonotype showed up many times. The chain recombines TRBV11-2 with TRBJ2-7, with TRBD2 matching over 9 bases. The length of the CDR3 is 16 residues. Germline CDR1 is SGHAT and CDR2 is FQNNGV. With 0 bases clipped from V and 2 bases from J, the junction kept 5 bases outside the gene matches. CDR3 DNA: TGTGCCAGCAGCTTAGACCGAGCGGGAGGTACCTACGAGCAGTACTTC. This codes for CASSLDRAGGTYEQYF.

This clonotype turned up a few times. The rearrangement uses TRBV20-1 and TRBJ2-1, with 14 nucleotides matching TRBD2. Germline values: CDR1 DFQATT, CDR2 SNEGSKA (reference sequence). The length of the CDR3 is 15 residues. Trimming removed 3 bases from V and 3 bases from J; junction bases left unmatched: 1. CDR3 coding DNA: TGCAGTGCTAGGGGGACTAGCGGGAGCTACAATGAGCAGTTCTTC. Protein sequence: CSARGTSGSYNEQFF.

The V and J genes are TRBV9 and TRBJ2-7; D unresolved. This CDR3 is 17 amino acids long. Germline-derived CDR1 and CDR2 are SGDLS and YYNGEE. V lost 4 bases and J 5 bases, leaving 25 bases between the germline ends. CDR3 loop: CASSPYAAFGPRDEQYF. CDR3 nucleotides: TGTGCCAGCAGCCCCTACGCAGCGTTCGGTCCCCGGGACGAGCAGTACTTC.

This clonotype appeared a few times. The CDR3 here is CATSSSEGGTEAFF. As DNA, the CDR3 is TGTGCCACCAGCAGTTCCGAGGGGGGCACTGAAGCTTTCTTT. This chain joins TRBV15 and TRBJ1-1; the D gene is possibly TRBD1 (6 bases). With 3 bases removed from V and 4 bases from J, the gap between germline ends came to 12 bases. The CDR3 extends over 14 amino acids. Germline V gives CDR1 LNHNV, CDR2 YYDKDF (reference sequence).

V and J are TRBV4-3 and TRBJ2-4; 8 nucleotides agree with TRBD2. This CDR3 has 15 amino acids. CDR1 LGHNA and CDR2 YSLEER come from the germline V gene. V lost 4 bases and J lost 3; bases outside the gene matches: 5. The CDR3 sequence is CASSRSAGGKNIQYF. The CDR3 DNA reads TGCGCCAGCAGCCGGAGCGCGGGGGGCAAAAACATTCAGTACTTC.

This clonotype came up many times. The chain links TRBV10-3 to TRBJ1-1; D is perhaps TRBD1 (5 bases). In germline, CDR1 is ENHRY, CDR2 SYGVKD. The CDR3 runs to 13 residues. V was cut by 2 bases and J by 1 base, with 5 bases left in between. CDR3 in DNA: TGTGCCATCAGTGAGAGGGGGAACACTGAAGCTTTCTTT. Amino acid sequence: CAISERGNTEAFF.

The sample holds many counts of this clonotype. The rearrangement joins TRBV5-1 to TRBJ2-7, with 9 bases fitting TRBD1. The CDR3 extends over 16 amino acids. The J segment lost 3 bases and the V segment lost 4 bases, leaving 11 bases of the junction unmatched. Looked up from germline, CDR1 is SGHRS and CDR2 is YFSETQ. CDR3 amino acids: CASSKHGGQGFYEQYF. The CDR3 nucleotides read TGCGCCAGCAGCAAGCACGGCGGACAGGGGTTCTACGAGCAGTACTTC.

At least ten counts were recorded for this clonotype. V gene TRBV18 combines with J gene TRBJ2-5; TRBD1 might be the D (5 bases). The CDR3 is 14 residues long. With 2 bases removed from V and 4 bases from J, the gap between germline ends came to 11 bases. Looked up from germline, CDR1 is KGHSH and CDR2 is LQKENI. The CDR3, as DNA: TGTGCCAGCTCACCAAACAAGGGGCGAGAGACCCAGTACTTC. Protein: CASSPNKGRETQYF.

This clonotype was seen more than once but under ten times. The rearrangement links TRBV7-2 to TRBJ1-2; D not certain. Per the germline V gene, CDR1 is SGHTA and CDR2 is FQGNSA. This CDR3 comprises 12 residues. The V end was cut by 5 bases, the J end by 3 bases, with 7 bases between. The CDR3 DNA reads TGTGCCAGCAGCCAACAGTACTATGGCTACACCTTC. It is translated as CASSQQYYGYTF.

As for this clonotype: Being one base from a much bigger clone, this may be a read error. The rearrangement uses TRBV10-3 and TRBJ2-5; maybe TRBD1 (5 bases). This CDR3 is 14 amino acids long. V lost 9 bases to trimming and J lost 1 base, with 15 bases between them. Germline V CDR1 and CDR2: ENHRY, SYGVKD. This CDR3 reads CAIGIDSLQETQYF. The CDR3 DNA reads as TGTGCCATTGGGATCGACAGTCTCCAAGAGACCCAGTACTTC.

This clonotype occurred many times. The rearrangement joins TRBV24-1 to TRBJ2-1, with 8 bases aligning to TRBD2. V lost 3 bases to trimming and J lost 8 bases; unmatched junction nucleotides: 14. Germline loops: CDR1 KGHDR, CDR2 SFDVKD. CDR3 length equals 17 residues. The CDR3 coding sequence is TGTGCCACCAGTGATACATCGTCCGGGACTAGGGCCTATGAGCAGTTCTTC. Translating gives CATSDTSSGTRAYEQFF.

The chain couples TRBV3-1 to TRBJ2-7; 10 positions match TRBD2. CDR1 LGHDT and CDR2 YNNKEL come from the germline V gene (reference sequence). The CDR3 extends over 15 amino acids. The J segment lost 5 bases and the V segment lost 1 base, leaving 5 bases of the junction unmatched. The CDR3 loop reads CASSQAPSGSHEQYF. CDR3 in DNA: TGTGCCAGCAGCCAAGCTCCTAGCGGGAGCCACGAGCAGTACTTC.

The table lists this clonotype with a few counts. The chain carries TRBV9 and TRBJ2-7; D could derive from TRBD1 or TRBD2 (5 bases each). The germline V gene has CDR1 SGDLS and CDR2 YYNGEE. The CDR3 totals 13 residues. With 0 bases removed from V and 4 bases from J, the gap between germline ends came to 8 bases. CDR3 residues: CASSVGDGYEQYF. CDR3 in DNA: TGTGCCAGCAGCGTAGGGGACGGATACGAGCAGTACTTC.

This clonotype has a count of ten or more. The chain couples TRBV20-1 to TRBJ2-3; 7 nucleotides match TRBD1. V lost 4 bases, J lost 5 bases, and 6 bases stayed unmatched. This CDR3 has 13 amino acids. The germline V gene has CDR1 DFQATT and CDR2 SNEGSKA (reference sequence). The CDR3 coding sequence is TGCAGTGCTAAGAGCTGGACAGGAGATACGCAGTATTTT. Its protein is CSAKSWTGDTQYF.

This clonotype was seen more than once but under ten times. The rearrangement links TRBV2 to TRBJ2-1; 13 bases align to TRBD2. Germline V gene sequence: CDR1 SNHLY, CDR2 FYNNEI. Unmatched junction bases numbered 3, after V lost 3 bases and J lost 7 bases. The length of the CDR3 is 15 residues. As DNA, the CDR3 is TGTGCCAGCAGTGATGGGACTAGCGGGAAGAATGAGCAGTTCTTC. Translation gives CASSDGTSGKNEQFF.

This clonotype has more than one count but fewer than ten. The chain recombines TRBV20-1 with TRBJ2-1; no clear D gene. This CDR3 region has 16 residues. Deletions cut 0 bases from V and 0 bases from J, with 12 bases between. Germline V gives CDR1 DFQATT, CDR2 SNEGSKA (reference sequence). CDR3 nucleotide sequence: TGCAGTGCTAGAGATCCCCAACGGAGCTCCTACAATGAGCAGTTCTTC. Encoded protein: CSARDPQRSSYNEQFF.